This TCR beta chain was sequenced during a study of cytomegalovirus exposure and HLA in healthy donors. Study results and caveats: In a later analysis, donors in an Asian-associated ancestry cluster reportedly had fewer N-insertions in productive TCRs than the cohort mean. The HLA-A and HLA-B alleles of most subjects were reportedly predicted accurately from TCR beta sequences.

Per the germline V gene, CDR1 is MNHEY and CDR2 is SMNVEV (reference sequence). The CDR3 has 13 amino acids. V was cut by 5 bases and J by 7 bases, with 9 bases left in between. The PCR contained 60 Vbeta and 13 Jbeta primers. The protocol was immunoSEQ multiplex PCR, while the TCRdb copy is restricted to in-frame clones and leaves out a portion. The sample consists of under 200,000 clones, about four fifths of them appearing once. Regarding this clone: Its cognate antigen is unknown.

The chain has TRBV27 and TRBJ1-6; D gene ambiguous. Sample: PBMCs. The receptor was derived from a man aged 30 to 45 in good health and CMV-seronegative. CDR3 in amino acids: CASSRAINSPLHF. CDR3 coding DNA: TGTGCCAGCAGTCGAGCGATCAATTCACCCCTCCACTTT.